This T cell receptor beta chain appears in the sequencing data of a study of T cell responses to AZD1222 COVID-19 vaccine. Study background: The study pooled second doses at about 4 or about 12 weeks.

Findings of the study overall: Mostly white British, mostly female donors; authors suggested clonal diversity may be underestimated.

On this clone: Its antigen is unidentified.

Only in-frame clones appear in the TCRdb table, and some are missing; sequencing was by immunoSEQ multiplex PCR. The sample has tens of thousands of clones, more than 70% seen once. There are 15 residues in the CDR3. Germline V lookup: CDR1 SGHNT, CDR2 YYREEE (reference sequence). V was clipped by 4 bases and J by 0 bases, with 12 bases between them. This TCR derives from an adult in good health. The material was peripheral blood, obtained on day 0 of AZD1222 vaccination. The chain carries TRBV5-4 and TRBJ2-3; possibly TRBD1 for D (5 bases). DNA of the CDR3: TGTGCCAGCAGCCTGACAGTTTCTAGCACAGATACGCAGTATTTT. It encodes CASSLTVSSTDTQYF. The variable domain in full, completed from reference TRBV5-4 and TRBJ2-3, reads ETGVTQSPTHLIKTRGQQVTLRCSSQSGHNTVSWYQQALGQGPQFIFQYYREEENGRGNFPPRFSGLQFPNYSSELNVNALELDDSALYLCASSLTVSSTDTQYFGPGTRLTVL.